Listed below are T cell receptor beta chains from one sample, sequenced in a study of CD8 T cells in ankylosing spondylitis. Each CDR3 protein is one row after TCRdb ran MiXCR on the 5' RACE reads. The table shows 350,000 or so distinct CDR3 sequences, with 11% occurring only once. The sequenced sample consisted of blood, either unsorted or a sorted T cell fraction (not recorded which). The origin of the receptors is a female donor with ankylosing spondylitis or in good health (not recorded which). CDR3s include the opening cysteine and the closing phenylalanine or tryptophan. A D gene is named only where the DNA matches it firmly. Rows may omit the clone size; those that give it use once, few, many or a size class.

D gene | clone size | J gene | V gene | CDR3 protein | CDR3 DNA
TRBD1 | many | TRBJ2-5 | TRBV20-1 | CSARPTGEQTQYF | TGCAGTGCTAGGCCTACAGGGGAGCAGACCCAGTACTTC
NA | NA | TRBJ2-7 | TRBV28 | CASSWTRAVSEQYF | TGTGCCAGCAGTTGGACCCGCGCGGTCTCCGAGCAGTACTTC
TRBD2 | many | TRBJ2-1 | TRBV10-3 | CAISPTSGSHNEQFF | TGTGCCATCAGCCCGACTAGCGGGAGCCACAATGAGCAGTTCTTC
TRBD1 | many | TRBJ2-5 | TRBV5-1 | CASSVGTVQETQYF | TGCGCCAGCAGCGTCGGGACAGTCCAAGAGACCCAGTACTTC
TRBD1 | few | TRBJ1-2 | TRBV4-2 | CASSQETTGQGNYGYTF | TGTGCCAGCAGCCAAGAAACTACGGGACAGGGGAATTATGGCTACACCTTC
TRBD1 | many | TRBJ2-1 | TRBV5-1 | CASSGQGGSYNEQFF | TGCGCCAGCAGCGGACAGGGGGGATCCTACAATGAGCAGTTCTTC
TRBD1 | many | TRBJ2-4 | TRBV27 | CASSLQGQAGWNIQYF | TGTGCCAGCAGTCTACAGGGGCAGGCGGGTTGGAACATTCAGTACTTC
NA | many | TRBJ1-6 | TRBV12-3/TRBV12-4 | CASSPIIQGDNSPLHF | TGTGCCAGCAGCCCGATCATACAGGGTGATAATTCACCCCTCCACTTT
NA | many | TRBJ1-5 | TRBV29-1 | CSPRTPRPSKQAPLNQPQHF | TGCAGCCCAAGGACGCCGCGCCCTTCCAAACAGGCACCGCTCAATCAGCCCCAGCATTTT
NA | few | TRBJ2-3 | TRBV12-3/TRBV12-4 | CASSSRLRELTDTQYF | TGTGCCAGCAGTTCCCGCCTTAGGGAACTAACAGATACGCAGTATTTT
NA | few | TRBJ2-7 | TRBV7-6 | CASSLSGPSSYEQYF | TGTGCCAGCAGCCTCTCTGGCCCGTCCTCCTACGAGCAGTACTTC
NA | few | TRBJ2-5 | TRBV25-1 | CASSEPGGKETQYF | TGTGCCAGCAGTGAACCGGGCGGAAAAGAGACCCAGTACTTC
TRBD2 | NA | TRBJ2-5 | TRBV20-1 | CSAREVWGGQETQYF | TGCAGTGCTAGAGAGGTTTGGGGGGGCCAAGAGACCCAGTACTTC
NA | many | TRBJ2-7 | TRBV7-2 | CASSQAAGNYEQYF | TGTGCCAGCAGCCAAGCCGCGGGAAACTACGAGCAGTACTTC
TRBD1 | NA | TRBJ2-4 | TRBV28 | CASSPGTGALF | TGTGCCAGCAGCCCTGGGACAGGGGCTCTGTTC
NA | many | TRBJ2-6 | TRBV11-2 | CASSLRSSGSGANVLTF | TGTGCCAGCAGCTTAAGATCTTCCGGGTCTGGGGCCAACGTCCTGACTTTC
NA | NA | TRBJ2-3 | TRBV20-1 | CSAPQGGVVDTQYF | TGCAGTGCGCCACAGGGTGGGGTGGTAGATACGCAGTATTTT
TRBD2 | NA | TRBJ2-3 | TRBV5-1 | CASLTSGSSTDTQYF | TGCGCCAGCTTGACTAGCGGGAGTTCCACAGATACGCAGTATTTT
NA | many | TRBJ1-1 | TRBV20-1 | CSASSVEAFF | TGCAGTGCCTCCTCGGTTGAAGCTTTCTTT
NA | many | TRBJ2-7 | TRBV6-5 | CASSSFDLSEQYF | TGTGCCAGCAGTTCCTTTGACTTATCAGAGCAGTACTTC
NA | few | TRBJ2-5 | TRBV7-2 | CASSLVGGLPAETQYF | TGTGCCAGCAGCTTAGTAGGGGGACTGCCCGCGGAGACCCAGTACTTC
TRBD1 | many | TRBJ1-5 | TRBV28 | CASEWGQGSQPQHF | TGTGCCAGCGAATGGGGACAGGGCAGTCAGCCCCAGCATTTT
NA | few | TRBJ2-1 | TRBV15 | CATSRDGVDEQFF | TGTGCCACCAGCAGAGATGGGGTTGATGAGCAGTTCTTC
NA | many | TRBJ2-3 | TRBV7-2 | CASSWPDSTDTQYF | TGTGCCAGCAGCTGGCCAGACAGCACAGATACGCAGTATTTT
NA | NA | TRBJ1-2 | TRBV29-1 | CSVPRGGGGYGYTF | TGCAGCGTCCCGCGGGGAGGGGGTGGGTATGGCTACACCTTC
NA | many | TRBJ1-5 | TRBV10-3 | CASQTSDSSNQPQHF | TGTGCCTCCCAAACCTCGGACAGTAGCAATCAGCCCCAGCATTTT
NA | many | TRBJ1-1 | TRBV28 | CASSIRDYRSERVRNTEAFF | TGTGCCAGCAGTATCCGGGACTACAGGTCAGAGAGAGTAAGGAACACTGAAGCTTTCTTT
NA | few | TRBJ1-4 | TRBV4-2 | CASSRVNEKLFF | TGTGCCAGCAGCCGGGTTAATGAAAAACTGTTTTTT
TRBD2 | few | TRBJ2-5 | TRBV4-3 | CASSQGRSGGLQETQYF | TGCGCCAGCAGCCAAGGCAGGTCGGGGGGACTCCAAGAGACCCAGTACTTC